What follows are 22 T cell receptor beta chains derived from one specimen sequenced in a study of human T cells and chemical hapten exposure. Time point reported: pre-sensitization, week 0. Treatment specified: therapeutic diphenylcyclopropenone sensitization with weekly scalp DPC. TCRdb fed the RACE reads into MiXCR, producing one record per CDR3 protein. This table has approximately 260,000 distinct CDR3 sequences, almost 8% appearing once. The specimen comprised whole blood, sampled in connection with sensitization to the hapten diphenylcyclopropenone (DPC). Receptor source: a man between 18 and 35 years old with alopecia areata. Some clones in this sample may be carry-over from other donors' samples.

This clonotype turned up a few times. V is TRBV5-6 and J is TRBJ1-2, with unresolved D. V lost 6 bases to trimming and J lost 5 bases, with 14 bases between them. The CDR3 totals 13 residues. The germline V gene has CDR1 SGHDT and CDR2 YYEEEE. CDR3 in amino acids: CASISRTIYGYTF. In DNA, the CDR3 is TGTGCCAGCATCTCCCGGACTATTTATGGCTACACCTTC.

This rearrangement joins TRBV28 to TRBJ1-6, with a weak D call TRBD1 (6 bases). With 6 bases removed from V and 7 bases from J, the gap between germline ends came to 10 bases. CDR3 length: 13 residues. Germline V gene data show CDR1 as MDHEN and CDR2 as SYDVKM. The CDR3: CASRGGANSPLHF. The CDR3 bases are TGTGCCAGCAGGGGGGGCGCGAATTCACCCCTCCACTTT.

This clonotype was detected only a few times. The rearrangement joins TRBV20-1 to TRBJ1-2, with 7 bases fitting TRBD1. In germline, CDR1 is DFQATT, CDR2 SNEGSKA (reference sequence). Unmatched junction bases numbered 4, after V lost 1 base and J lost 5 bases. The CDR3 runs to 13 residues. This CDR3 reads CSARVGTVYGYTF. The CDR3 DNA is TGCAGTGCTAGAGTGGGGACAGTTTATGGCTACACCTTC.

The sample holds a few counts of this clonotype. The chain carries TRBV12-3 or TRBV12-4 and TRBJ1-2; D is uncertain. Deletions cut 1 base from V and 5 bases from J, with 11 bases between. The CDR3 runs 14 residues. Written as DNA, the CDR3 is TGTGCCAGCAGTTTAGTGAGTTCTGGGTATGGCTACACCTTC. Translated: CASSLVSSGYGYTF.

V is TRBV6-2 or TRBV6-3 and J is TRBJ2-7; 7 bases line up with TRBD1. Trimming removed 2 bases from V and 3 bases from J; junction bases left unmatched: 1. Germline CDR1 reads MNHEY; CDR2 reads SVGEGT. The length of the CDR3 is 13 residues. The CDR3 spells CASSYGTDYEQYV. The CDR3, as DNA: TGTGCCAGCAGTTACGGGACAGACTACGAGCAGTACGTC.

This clonotype was counted a few times. V is TRBV5-1 and J is TRBJ2-1, with D hard to call. Germline CDR1 reads SGHRS; CDR2 reads YFSETQ. Trimming took off 0 bases at V and 8 bases at J, with 6 bases between the two ends. The CDR3 totals 12 residues. The CDR3 is CASSLAMYEQFF. CDR3 sequence (DNA): TGCGCCAGCAGCTTGGCTATGTATGAGCAGTTCTTC. The full variable domain, completed using reference TRBV5-1 and TRBJ2-1, is KAGVTQTPRYLIKTRGQQVTLSCSPISGHRSVSWYQQTPGQGLQFLFEYFSETQRNKGNFPGRFSGRQFSNSRSEMNVSTLELGDSALYLCASSLAMYEQFFGPGTRLTVL.

This clonotype was seen only a few times. V and J are TRBV2 and TRBJ1-2; D not resolved. V was pared by 6 bases and J by 3 bases, with 11 bases between. Per the germline V gene, CDR1 is SNHLY and CDR2 is FYNNEI. The CDR3 covers 13 residues. The CDR3: CASSPRSDYGYTF. The CDR3 coding sequence is TGTGCCAGCAGCCCTCGATCGGACTATGGCTACACCTTC.

This clonotype was seen more than once but under ten times. CDR3 loop: CASSVGTVNQPQHF. CDR3 sequence (DNA): TGTGCCAGCTCAGTTGGGACGGTCAATCAGCCCCAGCATTTT. V is TRBV18 and J is TRBJ1-5; weak D call: TRBD1 (5 bases). Germline V lookup: CDR1 KGHSH, CDR2 LQKENI. V was clipped by 5 bases and J by 3 bases, with 11 bases between them. This CDR3 is built from 14 residues.

This clonotype was observed a handful of times. This sequence joins TRBV7-9 and TRBJ2-5; TRBD2 agrees at 9 bases. The CDR3 loop spans 14 amino acids. Germline assignment: CDR1 SEHNR and CDR2 FQNEAQ (reference sequence). Trimming took 5 bases from V and 13 from J; bases not matched to a gene: 14. The CDR3 sequence: CASSLLSGGTPTYF. In DNA, the CDR3 is TGTGCCAGCAGCCTCTTAAGCGGGGGGACTCCAACGTACTTC.

This chain joins TRBV6-5 and TRBJ2-3; the match to TRBD2 covers 7 bases. Germline values: CDR1 MNHEY, CDR2 SVGAGI. Germline trimming cut 0 bases from V and 2 bases from J; bases unmatched to any gene: 8. The CDR3 is made up of 17 amino acids. The CDR3 reads CASSYSQTSVYTDTQYF. Written as DNA, the CDR3 is TGTGCCAGCAGTTACTCGCAAACTAGCGTTTACACAGATACGCAGTATTTT.

In this sample, this clonotype turned up many times. The rearrangement uses TRBV18 and TRBJ1-4; 9 bases agree with TRBD1. V shed 3 bases, J shed 5 bases, and the junction held 1 base outside the gene matches. Germline V gene lookup returns CDR1 KGHSH and CDR2 LQKENI. This CDR3 is built from 14 residues. CDR3 DNA sequence: TGTGCCAGCTCACCCGGGACAGGGAATGAAAAACTGTTTTTT. Translating it yields CASSPGTGNEKLFF. The complete variable domain, with remaining parts taken from reference TRBV18 and TRBJ1-4, reads NAGVMQNPRHLVRRRGQEARLRCSPMKGHSHVYWYRQLPEEGLKFMVYLQKENIIDESGMPKERFSAEFPKEGPSILRIQQVVRGDSAAYFCASSPGTGNEKLFFGSGTQLSVL.

This clonotype was recorded many times. The chain recombines TRBV7-9 with TRBJ2-5, with D perhaps being TRBD1 or TRBD2 (5 bases each). The V gene lost 1 base and the J gene lost 4 bases, with 10 bases spanning the gap. The CDR3 is made up of 14 amino acids. The V gene's germline CDR1 is SEHNR and CDR2 FQNEAQ (reference sequence). The DNA for the CDR3 is TGTGCCAGCAGCTTAGTTGAGGGGAGAGAGACCCAGTACTTC. Encoded protein: CASSLVEGRETQYF.

Many counts were recorded for this clonotype. This chain connects TRBV5-5 to TRBJ1-5; weak D call: TRBD1 (5 bases). The CDR3 contains 14 residues. CDR1 is SGHKS and CDR2 is YYEKEE in the germline V gene (reference sequence). V shed 3 bases and J shed 7 bases, with 14 bases lying between them. As DNA, the CDR3 is TGTGCCAGCAGCTCGTCACACCGACAGCAGCCCCAGCATTTT. Encoded protein: CASSSSHRQQPQHF.

The chain carries TRBV7-9 and TRBJ1-1; D might be TRBD1 (6 bases). The CDR3 runs to 16 residues. V was trimmed by 3 bases and J by 5 bases, leaving 19 bases between them. Germline lookup yields CDR1 SEHNR and CDR2 FQNEAQ (reference sequence). CDR3 loop: CASSFLGGAGSTEAFF. CDR3 sequence (DNA): TGTGCCAGCAGCTTCCTAGGGGGGGCAGGAAGTACTGAAGCTTTCTTT.

The chain employs TRBV7-6 and TRBJ2-2; D ambiguous. Germline CDR1 is SGHVS and CDR2 is FNYEAQ. The CDR3 runs 17 residues. Trimming cost V 1 base and J 6 bases, with 18 bases left between them. As DNA, the CDR3 is TGTGCCAGCAGCTTAGAGGCTGGCGGTCCGACCGCCGGGGAGCTGTTTTTT. Translating it yields CASSLEAGGPTAGELFF.

This clonotype has just a few counts. This chain connects TRBV10-2 to TRBJ2-5; no definite D call. Germline V gene data show CDR1 as WSHSY and CDR2 as SAAADI. V was pared by 5 bases and J by 2 bases, with 12 bases between. This CDR3 has 14 amino acids. CDR3: CASSSPTPQETQYF. The CDR3 nucleotides read TGCGCCAGCAGTTCCCCGACACCTCAAGAGACCCAGTACTTC.

This clonotype was picked up many times. This chain links TRBV7-2 with TRBJ2-5; tentatively, D is TRBD1 (6 bases). Trimming cost V 1 base and J 5 bases, with 14 bases left between them. The CDR3 has 15 amino acids. Germline CDR1 SGHTA, CDR2 FQGNSA. CDR3 sequence (DNA): TGTGCCAGCAGCTTAGGATCAGGGGCTCAGGAGACCCAGTACTTC. Translating gives CASSLGSGAQETQYF.

The sample holds a few counts of this clonotype. The chain has TRBV4-3 and TRBJ2-1; weak D call: TRBD2 (6 bases). V lost 6 bases and J 3 bases, leaving 15 bases between the germline ends. CDR1 is LGHNA and CDR2 is YSLEER in the germline V gene. This CDR3 contains 15 residues. CDR3 bases: TGCGCCAGCAGTAATGAGGCGGACTACTACAATGAGCAGTTCTTC. This sequence encodes CASSNEADYYNEQFF.

The gene calls are TRBV5-1 and TRBJ1-2; 9 bases are a match to TRBD1. V was clipped by 0 bases and J by 6 bases; unmatched bases: 3. Germline V gene sequence: CDR1 SGHRS, CDR2 YFSETQ. The CDR3 covers 14 residues. CDR3 region: CASSLAGQGDGYTF. The CDR3 coding sequence is TGCGCCAGCAGCTTGGCGGGACAGGGTGATGGCTACACCTTC. Together with reference TRBV5-1 and TRBJ1-2, the CDR3 gives the full variable domain: KAGVTQTPRYLIKTRGQQVTLSCSPISGHRSVSWYQQTPGQGLQFLFEYFSETQRNKGNFPGRFSGRQFSNSRSEMNVSTLELGDSALYLCASSLAGQGDGYTFGSGTRLTVV.

This chain joins TRBV7-8 and TRBJ2-7; D might be TRBD1 or TRBD2, each matching 5 bases. This CDR3 has 17 amino acids. Per the germline V gene, CDR1 is SGHVS and CDR2 is FQNEAQ. Trimming pared 2 bases from V and 0 bases from J, leaving 17 bases between. CDR3 nucleotides: TGTGCCAGCAGCTTAAGGTCCCGGGACCTGAGCTCCTACGAGCAGTACTTC. Its protein product is CASSLRSRDLSSYEQYF.

CDR3 sequence reads: CASSLALGGNSPLHF. CDR3 coding DNA: TGTGCCAGCAGCTTAGCGCTCGGGGGCAATTCACCCCTCCACTTT. The chain has TRBV7-2 and TRBJ1-6; D might be TRBD1 (6 bases). V lost 0 bases and J lost 7, with 10 bases in between. The CDR3 loop spans 15 amino acids. CDR1 and CDR2 from the germline V gene are SGHTA and FQGNSA.

In its sample, this clonotype was seen a few times. The J gene is TRBJ1-1, the V gene TRBV25-1; no definite D call. Germline V lookup: CDR1 MGHDK, CDR2 SYGVNS. V lost 2 bases, J lost 12 bases, and 13 bases lay in between. The CDR3 extends over 12 amino acids. CDR3 loop: CASSENRAETFF. For the CDR3, the DNA is TGTGCCAGCAGTGAAAATCGGGCAGAAACTTTCTTT. Combining the CDR3 with reference TRBV25-1 and TRBJ1-1 gives the whole variable domain EADIYQTPRYLVIGTGKKITLECSQTMGHDKMYWYQQDPGMELHLIHYSYGVNSTEKGDLSSESTVSRIRTEHFPLTLESARPSHTSQYLCASSENRAETFFGQGTRLTVV.